This T cell receptor (beta chain) was found in a study of OX40 agonist ivuxolimab in advanced cancers. Turning to the study itself: The dose of intravenous ivuxolimab that patients received every 2 weeks ranged from 0.01 to 10 mg/kg. Three patients, one with hepatocellular carcinoma and two with cutaneous melanoma, responded partially. Overall study results and limits: Partial responders at 0.1-3.0 mg/kg had among the lowest clonal expansion.

The protocol was immunoSEQ multiplex PCR, while the TCRdb copy is restricted to in-frame clones and leaves out a portion. Among tens of thousands of clones, almost 85% were seen once, and the ten largest hold 5.5% to 6%. The germline gives CDR1 SGHVS, CDR2 FNYEAQ. The CDR3 covers 17 residues. V lost 1 base to trimming and J lost 4 bases; unmatched junction nucleotides: 9. Concerning this clone: Its antigen is currently unknown.

Blood specimens came from baseline, cycle 4 day 1, and cycle 7 day 1. The chain is built from TRBV7-6 and TRBJ2-3, with 9 bases matching TRBD2. The sequence derives from an adult with an advanced solid tumor such as melanoma, head and neck, liver or kidney cancer. The sequences come from CD4+ or CD8+ T cells sorted from blood, collected in a trial of the OX40 agonist ivuxolimab. The DNA of the CDR3 is TGTGCCAGCAGCTTAGTTTCCGGGACTAGCAGCGCAGATACGCAGTATTTT. Encoded protein: CASSLVSGTSSADTQYF.